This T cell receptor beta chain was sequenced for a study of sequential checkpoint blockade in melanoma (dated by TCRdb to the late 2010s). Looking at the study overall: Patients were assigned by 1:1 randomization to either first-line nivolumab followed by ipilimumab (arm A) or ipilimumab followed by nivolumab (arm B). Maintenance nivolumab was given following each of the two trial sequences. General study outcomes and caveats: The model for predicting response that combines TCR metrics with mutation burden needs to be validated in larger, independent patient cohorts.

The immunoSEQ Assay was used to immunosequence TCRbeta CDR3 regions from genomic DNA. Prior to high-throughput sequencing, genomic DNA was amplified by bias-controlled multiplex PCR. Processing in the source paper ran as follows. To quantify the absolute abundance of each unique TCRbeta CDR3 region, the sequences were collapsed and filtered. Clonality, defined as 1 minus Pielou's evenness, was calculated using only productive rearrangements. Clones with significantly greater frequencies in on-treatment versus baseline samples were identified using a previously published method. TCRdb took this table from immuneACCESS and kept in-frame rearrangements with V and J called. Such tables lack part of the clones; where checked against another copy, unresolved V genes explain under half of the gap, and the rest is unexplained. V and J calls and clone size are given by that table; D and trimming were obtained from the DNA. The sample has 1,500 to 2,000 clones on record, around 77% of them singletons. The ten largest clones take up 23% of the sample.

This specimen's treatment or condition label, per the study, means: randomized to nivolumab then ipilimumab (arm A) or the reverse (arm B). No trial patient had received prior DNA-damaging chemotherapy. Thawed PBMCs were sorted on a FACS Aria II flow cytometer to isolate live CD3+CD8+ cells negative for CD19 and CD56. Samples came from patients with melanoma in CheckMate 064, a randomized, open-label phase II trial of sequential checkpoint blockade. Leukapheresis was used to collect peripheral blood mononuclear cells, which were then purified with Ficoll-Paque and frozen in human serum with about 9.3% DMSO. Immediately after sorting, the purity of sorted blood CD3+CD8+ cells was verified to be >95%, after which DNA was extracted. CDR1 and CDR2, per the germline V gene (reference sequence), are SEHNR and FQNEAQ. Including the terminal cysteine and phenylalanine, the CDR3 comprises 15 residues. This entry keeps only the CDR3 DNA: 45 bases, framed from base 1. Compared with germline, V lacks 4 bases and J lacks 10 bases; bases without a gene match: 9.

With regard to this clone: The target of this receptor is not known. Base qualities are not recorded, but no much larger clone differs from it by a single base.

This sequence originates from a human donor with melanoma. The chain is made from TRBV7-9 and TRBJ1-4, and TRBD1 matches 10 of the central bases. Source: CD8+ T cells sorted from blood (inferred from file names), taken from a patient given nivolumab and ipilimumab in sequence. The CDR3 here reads CASSSPTGGFGKLFF. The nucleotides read TGTGCCAGCAGCTCCCCGACAGGGGGCTTCGGAAAACTGTTTTTT.